The clone carrying this T cell receptor beta chain was seen only once. These data are taken from a study of blood T cell repertoires in COVID-19. Germline CDR1 SGHNT, CDR2 YENEEA. With V trimmed by 2 bases and J by 1 base, 4 bases remained unmatched. The CDR3 loop spans 15 amino acids. Some clones are missing from TCRdb's copy, which holds only in-frame ones; the method was immunoSEQ multiplex PCR. The profile covers roughly 150,000 clones, with about 86% appearing a single time and around 7.9% taken by the ten largest. The sample consisted of PBMCs or T cells enriched from blood (not recorded which). The genes are TRBV11-3 and TRBJ2-7; 8 bases are a match to TRBD2. This clonotype was sampled from a man aged 45-60 years who had recovered from COVID-19. The CDR3 DNA is TGTGCCAGCAGCTTAAAACTAGCGGCGTCCTACGAGCAGTACTTC. Amino acids: CASSLKLAASYEQYF.